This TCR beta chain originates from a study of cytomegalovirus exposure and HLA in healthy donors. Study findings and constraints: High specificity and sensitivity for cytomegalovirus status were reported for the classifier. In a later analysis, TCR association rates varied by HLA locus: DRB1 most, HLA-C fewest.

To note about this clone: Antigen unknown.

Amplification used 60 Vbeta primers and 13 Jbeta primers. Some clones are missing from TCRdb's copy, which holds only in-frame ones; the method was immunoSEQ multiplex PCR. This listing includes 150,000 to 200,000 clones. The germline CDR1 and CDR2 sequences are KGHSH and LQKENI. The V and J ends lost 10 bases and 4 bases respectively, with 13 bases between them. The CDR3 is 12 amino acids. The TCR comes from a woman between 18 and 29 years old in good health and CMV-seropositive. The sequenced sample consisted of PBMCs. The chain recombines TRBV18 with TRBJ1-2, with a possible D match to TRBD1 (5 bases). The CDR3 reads CATTQAPYGYTF. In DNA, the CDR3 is TGTGCCACCACACAGGCGCCCTATGGCTACACCTTC.